The text below deals with one T cell receptor (beta chain). What it binds is unknown. Method: immunoSEQ multiplex PCR; TCRdb's copy keeps in-frame clones and lacks some. The sample lists 50,000 to 75,000 clones; 83% were seen once. This specimen comes from a study of OX40 agonist ivuxolimab in advanced cancers. Study information: The eligibility criteria allowed prior anti-PD-1, anti-PD-L1 or anti-CTLA-4 therapy, and approximately 38% had some. Points from the study as a whole: At 0.1 to 3.0 mg/kg and by week 6, CD4+ and CD8+ T cells in the blood had expanded clonally. Also showing low normalized T-cell clonal expansion were some of the nonresponders.

Germline trimming cut 6 bases from V and 1 base from J; bases unmatched to any gene: 8. This CDR3 contains 15 residues. Per the germline V gene, CDR1 is MNHEY and CDR2 is SVGAGI. The sample consisted of CD4+ or CD8+ T cells sorted from blood, taken in a trial of the OX40 agonist ivuxolimab. The rearrangement joins TRBV6-5 to TRBJ2-5; 7 bases align to TRBD1. This TCR came from an adult with an advanced solid tumor such as melanoma, head and neck, liver or kidney cancer. The CDR3 DNA sequence: TGTGCCAGCAGGCGGACAGGTACTCTCCAAGAGACCCAGTACTTC. Translated: CASRRTGTLQETQYF.